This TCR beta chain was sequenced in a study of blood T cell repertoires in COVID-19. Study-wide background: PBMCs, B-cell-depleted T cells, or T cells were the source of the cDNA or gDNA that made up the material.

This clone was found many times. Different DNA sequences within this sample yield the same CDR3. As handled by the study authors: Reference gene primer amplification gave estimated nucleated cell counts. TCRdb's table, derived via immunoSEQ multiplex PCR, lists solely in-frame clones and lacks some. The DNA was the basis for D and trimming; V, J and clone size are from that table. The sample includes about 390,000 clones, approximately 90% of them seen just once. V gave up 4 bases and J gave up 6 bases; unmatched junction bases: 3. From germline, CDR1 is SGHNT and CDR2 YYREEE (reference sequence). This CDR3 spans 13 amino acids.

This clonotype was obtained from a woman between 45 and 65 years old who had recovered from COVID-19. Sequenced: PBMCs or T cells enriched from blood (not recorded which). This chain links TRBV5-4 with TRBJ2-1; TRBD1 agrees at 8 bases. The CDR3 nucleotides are TGTGCCAGCAGCCTAACAGGGGGCAATGAGCAGTTCTTC. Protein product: CASSLTGGNEQFF.